The clone carrying this T cell receptor (beta chain) was seen many times. The antigen remains undetermined. Uncontrolled infection, other autoimmune disease, pregnancy and lactation each barred patients from inclusion. PBMCs were collected from a roughly 10 ml volume of fresh peripheral blood. The sample is drawn from a study of T cells in Graves' hyperthyroidism and ophthalmopathy. Broader study findings: It was a median about 6.5 months before onset that the model predicted ophthalmopathy. Researchers found most expanded thyroid clonotypes above 0.001 in blood as well.

RNA transcripts yielded amplified TCR beta CDR3 regions. First-round RT-PCR with HTBI primers amplified the TCR CDR3 region. TCRdb fed the multiplex PCR reads into MiXCR, producing one record per CDR3 protein. The data contain 360,000 or so distinct CDR3 sequences, nearly 15% of them seen just once; the ten biggest clones take up around 20%. The CDR3 is made up of 13 amino acids. V shed 4 bases and J shed 6 bases, with 12 bases lying between them. Germline lookup yields CDR1 LGHDT and CDR2 YNNKEL (reference sequence). This chain links TRBV3-1 with TRBJ1-1; D uncertain. Specimen: blood. The receptor was derived from a woman in her sixties or seventies with Graves' ophthalmopathy. CDR3 coding DNA: TGTGCCAGCAGCCCTTCCGAGGTTCCTGAAGCTTTCTTT. It translates to CASSPSEVPEAFF. The variable domain in full, completed from reference TRBV3-1 and TRBJ1-1, reads DTAVSQTPKYLVTQMGNDKSIKCEQNLGHDTMYWYKQDSKKFLKIMFSYNNKELIINETVPNRFSPKSPDKAHLNLHINSLELGDSAVYFCASSPSEVPEAFFGQGTRLTVV.